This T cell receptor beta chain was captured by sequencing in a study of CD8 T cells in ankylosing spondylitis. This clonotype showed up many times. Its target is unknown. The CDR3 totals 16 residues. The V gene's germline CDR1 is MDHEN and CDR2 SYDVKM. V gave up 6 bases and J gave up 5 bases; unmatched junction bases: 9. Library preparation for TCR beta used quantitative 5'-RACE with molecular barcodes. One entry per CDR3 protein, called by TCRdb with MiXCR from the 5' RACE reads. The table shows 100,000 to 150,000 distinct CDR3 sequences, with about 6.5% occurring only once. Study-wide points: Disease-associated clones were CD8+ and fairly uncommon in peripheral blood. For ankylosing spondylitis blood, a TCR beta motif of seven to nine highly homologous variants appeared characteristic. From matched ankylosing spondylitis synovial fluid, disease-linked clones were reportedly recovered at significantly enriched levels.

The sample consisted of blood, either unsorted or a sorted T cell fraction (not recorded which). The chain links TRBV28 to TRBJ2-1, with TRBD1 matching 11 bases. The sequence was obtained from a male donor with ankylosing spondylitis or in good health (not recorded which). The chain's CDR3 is CASRDRDRGTDNEQFF. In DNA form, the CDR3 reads TGTGCCAGCAGGGATCGGGACAGGGGGACTGACAATGAGCAGTTCTTC.